These T cell receptor beta chains were read from a single sample in a study of OX40 agonist ivuxolimab in advanced cancers. This table comes from immunoSEQ multiplex PCR, and its TCRdb copy is limited to in-frame clones, with some not included. The sample shows about 69,000 clones, 80% of them seen only once. This specimen consisted of CD4+ or CD8+ T cells sorted from blood, obtained in a trial of the OX40 agonist ivuxolimab. The receptor source for this set is an adult with an advanced solid tumor such as melanoma, head and neck, liver or kidney cancer. CDR3s include the opening cysteine and the closing phenylalanine or tryptophan. D genes are given only for firm matches. For some rows the clone size is stated as once, few or many, or as a class when expanded; others skip it.

CDR3nt,CDR3aa,j_gene,v_gene,len,abundance,d_gene
TGTGCCAGCAGCCGGACAGCCGCAGGAAACACCATATATTTT,CASSRTAAGNTIYF,TRBJ1-3,TRBV2,14,.,.
TGTGCCAGCAGCTTAGGACAGGGTACTTCACCCCTCCACTTT,CASSLGQGTSPLHF,TRBJ1-6,TRBV7-2,14,.,TRBD1
TGTGCCAGTAGTATCGCATCGAACACCGGGGAGCTGTTTTTT,CASSIASNTGELFF,TRBJ2-2,TRBV19,14,.,.
TGTGCCAGCAGTCAGGCGGCCTCTGGGGCCAACGTCCTGACTTTC,CASSQAASGANVLTF,TRBJ2-6,TRBV7-9,15,.,.
TGTGCCAGTATGGGGGACTCTGGGGCCAACGTCCTGACTTTC,CASMGDSGANVLTF,TRBJ2-6,TRBV19,14,.,.
TGTGCCAGCAGCGTTGGCGGGACAGGCCGCTCTGGAAACACCATATATTTT,CASSVGGTGRSGNTIYF,TRBJ1-3,TRBV7-2,17,.,TRBD1
TGTGCCAGCAGTTACACATGGACAGTCTCTGGAAACACCATATATTTT,CASSYTWTVSGNTIYF,TRBJ1-3,TRBV6-5,16,.,.
TGTGCCTGCCGGGACGCAGCTAACTATGGCTACACCTTC,CACRDAANYGYTF,TRBJ1-2,TRBV6-6,13,.,.
TGTGCCAGCAGTGAAAGTTGGAAGGGACAGGGGGTCGATTTT,CASSESWKGQGVDF,TRBJ2-3,TRBV6-1,14,.,TRBD1
TGTGCCAGCAGTTTCCTCGGTAGCGGGAGCGCCTACGAGCAGTACTTC,CASSFLGSGSAYEQYF,TRBJ2-7,TRBV28,16,.,TRBD2
TGTGCCAGCAGCTTGGACGGGGGAGGAAAGCGCGAGCAGTACTTC,CASSLDGGGKREQYF,TRBJ2-7,TRBV7-2,15,few,.
TGTGCCAGTAGTATTACCCGGTACGAGACCCAGTACTTC,CASSITRYETQYF,TRBJ2-5,TRBV19,13,.,.
TGTGCCAGTAGTATTACAGCTATCACTGAAGCTTTCTTT,CASSITAITEAFF,TRBJ1-1,TRBV19,13,.,.
TGTGCCAGCAGTTTGAGGCTGGAGAAGTACACCTTC,CASSLRLEKYTF,TRBJ1-2,TRBV28,12,few,.
TGTGCCAGCAGCTCGGGACCCTACTACGAGCAGTACTTC,CASSSGPYYEQYF,TRBJ2-7,TRBV2,13,.,.
TGTGCCTGGAGTGTAACCGGGGGCTATGAAAAACTGTTTTTT,CAWSVTGGYEKLFF,TRBJ1-4,TRBV30,14,.,.
TGTGCCAGCAGCTTAGGTTCGGGATCGAGCACAGATACGCAGTATTTT,CASSLGSGSSTDTQYF,TRBJ2-3,TRBV7-6,16,few,.
TGCGCCAGCAGCGGGACAGGGGTAGGGACTGAAGCTTTCTTT,CASSGTGVGTEAFF,TRBJ1-1,TRBV5-1,14,.,TRBD1
TGTGCCAGCTCACCAAGAAAAGAGACCCAGTACTTC,CASSPRKETQYF,TRBJ2-5,TRBV18,12,.,.
TGCGCCAGCAGCCTTGCGGGGGCGTCCGGTGAAAAACTGTTTTTT,CASSLAGASGEKLFF,TRBJ1-4,TRBV5-1,15,.,.
TGTGCCAGCAGACCGCCTAGGGATACGCAGTATTTT,CASRPPRDTQYF,TRBJ2-3,TRBV27,12,once,.
TGTGCCAGCAGTCAGATAGCGGGGGCCACGCAGTATTTT,CASSQIAGATQYF,TRBJ2-3,TRBV6-6,13,.,TRBD2
TGTGCCTGGACCGGCGGGGGGGAGCAGTTCTTC,CAWTGGGEQFF,TRBJ2-1,TRBV30,11,.,TRBD2
TGTGCCAGCAGCTGGCCTGGGGACAGGGGGCCAGCTGGGGCCAACGTCCTGACTTTC,CASSWPGDRGPAGANVLTF,TRBJ2-6,TRBV5-4,19,.,TRBD1
TGTGCCAGCAGCTTGGTACGCAGCTATGGCTACACCTTC,CASSLVRSYGYTF,TRBJ1-2,TRBV5-6,13,few,.
TGTGCCAGCAGCTTAGCAGGATCAAATGAGCAGTTCTTC,CASSLAGSNEQFF,TRBJ2-1,TRBV7-9,13,.,.
TGCGCCAGCAGTCAAACCCGGACAGGGGCCTCTAACGAGCAGTACTTC,CASSQTRTGASNEQYF,TRBJ2-7,TRBV23-1,16,.,TRBD1
TGTGCCAGCAGCCCCGCCGGGGCGGTAAGGTACAATGAGCAGTTCTTC,CASSPAGAVRYNEQFF,TRBJ2-1,TRBV7-2,16,.,.
TGTGCCAGCCAGTTGAACACTGAAGCTTTCTTT,CASQLNTEAFF,TRBJ1-1,TRBV19,11,few,.
TGCGCCAGCAGCGACAGGGGGGGAACTGCCTACGAGCAGTACTTC,CASSDRGGTAYEQYF,TRBJ2-7,TRBV5-1,15,.,TRBD1
TGCGCCAGCAGCCAAGATCGGGGGGTGAACTATGGCTACACCTTC,CASSQDRGVNYGYTF,TRBJ1-2,TRBV4-1,15,many,.
TGCGCCAGCAGCTTGGAGAGGCCTACAGATACGCAGTATTTT,CASSLERPTDTQYF,TRBJ2-3,TRBV5-1,14,once,.
TGTGCTAGTGGTCCCTCCGGGGCCAACGTCCTGACTTTC,CASGPSGANVLTF,TRBJ2-6,TRBV12-5,13,.,.
TGTGCCAGCAGCTTAGGTTTTCAGGGAGGGACACAAGAGACCCAGTACTTC,CASSLGFQGGTQETQYF,TRBJ2-5,TRBV11-2,17,.,.
TGTGCCAGTAGTATGCGGACAGGGGGGAAGAACACTGAAGCTTTCTTT,CASSMRTGGKNTEAFF,TRBJ1-1,TRBV19,16,.,TRBD1
TGTGCCAGCAGCGTAGGGCAGATTACTAACTATGGCTACACCTTC,CASSVGQITNYGYTF,TRBJ1-2,TRBV9,15,.,.
TGTGCTAGCAGCTTAGCGGGGGGACCGAACACCGGGGAGCTGTTTTTT,CASSLAGGPNTGELFF,TRBJ2-2,TRBV7-7,16,.,TRBD2
TGTGCCAGCAGCCAGGACTACTCCAATGAGCAGTTCTTC,CASSQDYSNEQFF,TRBJ2-1,TRBV11-2,13,.,.
TGCGCCAGCAGCCAGGCGAAACAGGGAGGAAAACTGTTTTTT,CASSQAKQGGKLFF,TRBJ1-4,TRBV4-1,14,.,.
TGTGCCAGCAGTCTCCCAGGGGGCGCAGGAAACACCATATATTTT,CASSLPGGAGNTIYF,TRBJ1-3,TRBV28,15,.,TRBD1
TGTGCCAGCAGCTTAAACCGACAGGCCAACGAGCAGTACTTC,CASSLNRQANEQYF,TRBJ2-7,TRBV7-7,14,.,.
TGTGCCAGCAGCGGGGACAGTGATCAGCCCCAGCATTTT,CASSGDSDQPQHF,TRBJ1-5,TRBV5-5,13,.,TRBD1
TGTGCTAGCAGCCCTGGACTACTCGAGACCCAGTACTTC,CASSPGLLETQYF,TRBJ2-5,TRBV7-9,13,.,.
TGTGCCAGCAGTACCCCAGGGGGACTAGCCAAAAACATTCAGTACTTC,CASSTPGGLAKNIQYF,TRBJ2-4,TRBV28,16,.,.
TGTGCCAGCAGCTTGGGCGGGGTCGGGAACAATGAGCAGTTCTTC,CASSLGGVGNNEQFF,TRBJ2-1,TRBV5-5,15,.,.
TGTGCCAGCAGTGAAAACGGGCTCCAGTCCTATGGCTACACCTTC,CASSENGLQSYGYTF,TRBJ1-2,TRBV2,15,.,.
TGTGCCAGCAGTGAAGCGGGGCTATCCTACAATGAGCAGTTCTTC,CASSEAGLSYNEQFF,TRBJ2-1,TRBV6-1,15,.,.
TGCGCCAGCAGCCAAATACGGGACGCCGGGGAGCTGTTTTTT,CASSQIRDAGELFF,TRBJ2-2,TRBV4-1,14,.,.
TGCAGCGTTGAGAGCGCGGGGCGATCCTACAATGAGCAGTTCTTC,CSVESAGRSYNEQFF,TRBJ2-1,TRBV29-1,15,.,.
TGTGCCAGCAGCTTGGGATCGGTCGAGCAGTACTTC,CASSLGSVEQYF,TRBJ2-7,TRBV5-8,12,once,.
TGTGCCAGCAGTCCAAAAGGGGGGGGGAACACTGAAGCTTTCTTT,CASSPKGGGNTEAFF,TRBJ1-1,TRBV6-1,15,.,.
TGTGCCAGCAGCCCCCAGACAGGGAAGGCGGAAAAACTGTTTTTT,CASSPQTGKAEKLFF,TRBJ1-4,TRBV7-9,15,.,TRBD1